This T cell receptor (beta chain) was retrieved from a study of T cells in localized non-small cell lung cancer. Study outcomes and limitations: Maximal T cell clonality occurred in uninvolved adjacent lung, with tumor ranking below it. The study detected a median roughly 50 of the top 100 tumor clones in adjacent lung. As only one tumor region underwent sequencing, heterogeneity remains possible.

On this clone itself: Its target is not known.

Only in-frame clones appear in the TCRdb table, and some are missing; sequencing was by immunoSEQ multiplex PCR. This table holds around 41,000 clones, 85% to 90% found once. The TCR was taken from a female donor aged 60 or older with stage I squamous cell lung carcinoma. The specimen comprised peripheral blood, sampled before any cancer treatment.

This CDR3 is CASSLARASYNEQFF. The CDR3 nucleotides read TGCGCCAGCAGCTTGGCCAGGGCATCCTACAATGAGCAGTTCTTC. The V and J genes are TRBV5-1 and TRBJ2-1; D is possibly TRBD1 (5 bases). CDR1 is SGHRS, CDR2 YFSETQ, per germline. This CDR3 has 15 amino acids. The V gene lost 0 bases and the J gene lost 1 base, with 8 bases spanning the gap.